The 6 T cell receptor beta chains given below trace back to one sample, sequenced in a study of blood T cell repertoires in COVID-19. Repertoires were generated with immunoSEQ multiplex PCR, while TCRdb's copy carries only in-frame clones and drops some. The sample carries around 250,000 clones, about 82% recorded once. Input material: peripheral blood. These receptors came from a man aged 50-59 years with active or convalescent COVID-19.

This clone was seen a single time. The CDR3 bases are TGTGCCAGCAGCTTGGTATCACGGGCAGCGGGTGAGCAGTTCTTC. This sequence encodes CASSLVSRAAGEQFF. V gene TRBV5-6 combines with J gene TRBJ2-1; tentatively, D is TRBD2 (6 bases). Germline V CDR1 and CDR2: SGHDT, YYEEEE. V dropped 0 bases and J dropped 9 bases, with 16 bases sitting between them. The CDR3 extends over 15 amino acids.

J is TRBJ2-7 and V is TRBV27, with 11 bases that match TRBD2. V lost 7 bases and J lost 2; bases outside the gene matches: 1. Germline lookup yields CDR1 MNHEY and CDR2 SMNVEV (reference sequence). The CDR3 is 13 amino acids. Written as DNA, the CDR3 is TGTGCCAGCAAGGGACTAGCGGCCTACGAGCAGTACTTC. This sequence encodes CASKGLAAYEQYF.

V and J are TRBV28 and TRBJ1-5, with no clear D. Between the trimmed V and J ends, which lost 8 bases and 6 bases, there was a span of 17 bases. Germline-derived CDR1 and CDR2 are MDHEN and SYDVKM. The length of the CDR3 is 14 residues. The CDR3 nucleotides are TGTGCCAGCCATCCTTATGGGAGGCTTCAGCCCCAGCATTTT. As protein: CASHPYGRLQPQHF.

CDR3 protein: CASSWRGPATNEKLFF. Here the CDR3 DNA reads TGTGCCAGCAGTTGGCGGGGACCTGCAACTAATGAAAAACTGTTTTTT. The rearrangement links TRBV6-5 to TRBJ1-4, with D maybe TRBD1 (5 bases). This CDR3 contains 16 residues. Per the germline V gene, CDR1 is MNHEY and CDR2 is SVGAGI. With 4 bases removed from V and 0 bases from J, the gap between germline ends came to 12 bases.

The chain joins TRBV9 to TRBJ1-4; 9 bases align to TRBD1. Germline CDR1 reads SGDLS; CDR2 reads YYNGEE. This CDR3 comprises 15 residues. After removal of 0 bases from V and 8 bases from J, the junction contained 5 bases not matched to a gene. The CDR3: CASSVGDRDQEKLFF. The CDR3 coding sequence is TGTGCCAGCAGCGTAGGGGACAGGGACCAGGAAAAACTGTTTTTT.

The CDR3 loop is CASSYTGGNEQFF. CDR3 in DNA: TGTGCCAGCAGTTATACAGGGGGCAATGAGCAGTTCTTC. The rearrangement joins TRBV28 to TRBJ2-1, with TRBD1 matching 8 bases. In germline, CDR1 is MDHEN, CDR2 SYDVKM. The CDR3 is 13 residues long. With 4 bases clipped from V and 6 bases from J, the junction kept 2 bases outside the gene matches.